These 17 T cell receptor beta chains were all obtained from the same sample, sequenced in a study of blood T cell repertoires in COVID-19. Data came from immunoSEQ multiplex PCR; TCRdb stores just in-frame clones and leaves some out. The sample contains some 51,000 clones, approximately 90% of which appear only once. What was sequenced was peripheral blood. The receptors here all came from a man aged 35 to 55 with acute or convalescent COVID-19.

V and J are TRBV25-1 and TRBJ2-1; 10 bases map to TRBD2. Germline-derived CDR1 and CDR2 are MGHDK and SYGVNS. Germline trimming cut 4 bases from V and 15 bases from J; bases unmatched to any gene: 6. The CDR3 length is 12 residues. The CDR3 region is CASSGLGLALFF. In DNA form, the CDR3 reads TGTGCCAGCAGTGGGCTGGGACTAGCGTTGTTCTTC.

The chain joins TRBV6-1 to TRBJ2-3; tentatively, D is TRBD2 (7 bases). Germline V gene lookup returns CDR1 MNHNS and CDR2 SASEGT. This CDR3 spans 14 amino acids. Trimming removed 2 bases at V and 3 bases at J, with 9 bases between. CDR3: CASSERGGTDTQYF. The CDR3 nucleotides read TGTGCCAGCAGTGAAAGGGGGGGGACAGATACGCAGTATTTT.

The chain is built from TRBV2 and TRBJ2-5; D call uncertain. Germline loops: CDR1 SNHLY, CDR2 FYNNEI. The CDR3 length is 14 residues. Between the trimmed V and J ends, which lost 5 bases and 1 base, there was a span of 11 bases. The CDR3 DNA follows: TGTGCCAGCAGTCCTTCCTCCGTCCAAGAGACCCAGTACTTC. Its protein product is CASSPSSVQETQYF.

This chain uses TRBV29-1 with TRBJ2-1; tentative D call: TRBD2 (6 bases). This CDR3 spans 11 amino acids. V shed 5 bases and J shed 10 bases, with 12 bases lying between them. Germline V gives CDR1 SQVTM, CDR2 ANQGSEA. DNA of the CDR3: TGCAGCGTTTCGGACTATCAGGAGCAGTTCTTC. Protein sequence: CSVSDYQEQFF.

This sequence joins TRBV25-1 and TRBJ2-1; 8 bases are shared with TRBD2. This CDR3 has 16 amino acids. Trimming at V came to 1 base and at J to 8 bases, leaving 10 bases not matched to a gene. The germline V gene encodes CDR1 MGHDK and CDR2 SYGVNS. The CDR3, as DNA: TGTGCCAGCAGTGAATCCCAGCGGGAGTTTTACGATGAGCAGTTCTTC. It is translated as CASSESQREFYDEQFF.

This chain links TRBV29-1 with TRBJ1-2; the D gene is possibly TRBD1 (5 bases). Trimming pared 5 bases from V and 3 bases from J, leaving 13 bases between. Looked up from germline, CDR1 is SQVTM and CDR2 is ANQGSEA. CDR3 length: 13 amino acids. CDR3 bases: TGCAGCGTTCGCGTAGGGGCCGACTATGGCTACACCTTC. Translated, it gives CSVRVGADYGYTF.

This clone was counted once. This sequence joins TRBV4-1 and TRBJ2-1; D not certain. Trimming shortened V by 0 bases and J by 0 bases, and 15 bases separated the two germline ends. There are 18 residues in the CDR3. CDR1 and CDR2 (germline): MGHRA, YSYEKL. As DNA, the CDR3 is TGCGCCAGCAGCCAAGATCTACCCGCAGCGAGCTCCTACAATGAGCAGTTCTTC. The encoded protein is CASSQDLPAASSYNEQFF.

This sequence joins TRBV19 and TRBJ1-5; 7 bases agree with TRBD1. This CDR3 has 13 residues. Per the germline V gene, CDR1 is LNHDA and CDR2 is SQIVND (reference sequence). Germline trimming cut 6 bases from V and 6 bases from J; bases unmatched to any gene: 5. The CDR3 sequence is CASSPDRVQPQHF. Written as DNA, the CDR3 is TGTGCCAGTAGCCCTGACAGGGTTCAGCCCCAGCATTTT.

This chain connects TRBV5-5 to TRBJ2-7; 8 nucleotides align to TRBD1. This CDR3 region has 15 residues. The V gene's germline CDR1 is SGHKS and CDR2 YYEKEE (reference sequence). V trimming: 4 bases; J trimming: 0 bases; junction bases outside the gene matches: 6. The CDR3 loop reads CASSPDRGYSYEQYF. The CDR3 nucleotides are TGTGCCAGCAGCCCCGACAGGGGATACTCCTACGAGCAGTACTTC.

The chain combines TRBV6-1 with TRBJ1-5; possible D gene TRBD1, 5 bases. The CDR3 extends over 13 amino acids. Germline CDR1 and CDR2: MNHNS and SASEGT. V lost 1 base and J 7 bases, leaving 8 bases between the germline ends. In nucleotides, the CDR3 is TGTGCCAGCAGTGAAGTCCGGGGGCAGCCCCAGCATTTT. Translated: CASSEVRGQPQHF.

Here the CDR3 reads CASGLGGMSGNTIYF. DNA of the CDR3: TGTGCTAGTGGTTTAGGGGGTATGAGTGGAAACACCATATATTTT. The chain recombines TRBV12-5 with TRBJ1-3; D might be TRBD1 (6 bases). CDR3 size: 15 residues. Trimming took 3 bases from V and 3 from J, leaving 12 bases between them. CDR1 is LGHNT and CDR2 is FRNRAP in the germline V gene.

This chain connects TRBV4-2 to TRBJ2-1; tentatively, D is TRBD2 (6 bases). Deletions cut 5 bases from V and 2 bases from J, with 13 bases between. Germline-derived CDR1 and CDR2 are LGHNA and YNFKEQ. The CDR3 consists of 15 residues. This CDR3 reads CASSFSGEPYNEQFF. The CDR3 DNA reads as TGTGCCAGCAGCTTTAGCGGTGAACCCTACAATGAGCAGTTCTTC.

The rearrangement uses TRBV4-2 and TRBJ1-6; 10 nucleotides align to TRBD1. CDR1 and CDR2 (germline): LGHNA, YNFKEQ. This CDR3 contains 17 residues. V lost 2 bases and J lost 4; bases outside the gene matches: 5. The CDR3 DNA reads TGTGCCAGCAGCCAATCGGACAGGGGGTATTATAATTCACCCCTCCACTTT. Amino acid sequence: CASSQSDRGYYNSPLHF.

Details on this clone: The sample holds other DNA sequences that translate to the same CDR3. This rearrangement joins TRBV7-2 to TRBJ2-7, with D perhaps matching TRBD2 (6 bases). Trimming took off 2 bases at V and 2 bases at J, with 10 bases between the two ends. This CDR3 contains 14 residues. Germline V lookup: CDR1 SGHTA, CDR2 FQGNSA. CDR3 DNA: TGTGCCAGCAGCTTAACTAGCAGCCCCTACGAGCAGTACTTC. Translating it yields CASSLTSSPYEQYF.

The chain employs TRBV9 and TRBJ2-1, with a weak D call TRBD2 (6 bases). The CDR3 is made up of 13 amino acids. The V gene lost 4 bases and the J gene lost 9 bases, with 14 bases spanning the gap. The germline CDR1 and CDR2 sequences are SGDLS and YYNGEE. DNA for the CDR3: TGTGCCAGCAGCTCCCGGGACTTGTCTGAGCAGTTCTTC. Its protein is CASSSRDLSEQFF.

A few counts support this clone. This chain uses TRBV5-1 with TRBJ2-7; D remains ambiguous. The V and J ends lost 0 bases and 4 bases respectively, with 8 bases between them. The CDR3 contains 13 residues. The germline gives CDR1 SGHRS, CDR2 YFSETQ. The CDR3 loop is CASSLEERYEQYF. The CDR3 region has the DNA TGCGCCAGCAGCTTGGAGGAGAGATACGAGCAGTACTTC. Variable domain in full (rest from reference TRBV5-1 and TRBJ2-7): KAGVTQTPRYLIKTRGQQVTLSCSPISGHRSVSWYQQTPGQGLQFLFEYFSETQRNKGNFPGRFSGRQFSNSRSEMNVSTLELGDSALYLCASSLEERYEQYFGPGTRLTVT.

CDR3 DNA sequence: TGTGCCAGCAGTGTCCAGGGGGCGAATGGCTACACCTTC. Amino acid sequence: CASSVQGANGYTF. The rearrangement links TRBV2 to TRBJ1-2; 8 bases line up with TRBD1. The ends lost 4 bases at V and 6 bases at J; junction bases unmatched: 4. The CDR3 loop spans 13 amino acids. Germline values: CDR1 SNHLY, CDR2 FYNNEI.